This TCR beta chain derives from a study of T cell changes during pregnancy in multiple sclerosis. The CDR3 consists of 15 residues. Germline assignment: CDR1 KGHSH and CDR2 LQKENI. Trimming stripped 3 bases from V and 1 base from J, with 12 bases between. The data were produced by immunoSEQ multiplex PCR, yet TCRdb's version contains in-frame clones alone and is incomplete. Of some 80,000 clones in the sample, around 89% were seen once. The sequence was obtained from a female donor in good health, enrolled as a control in a pregnancy study. The sample here was peripheral blood, taken in the first trimester of pregnancy. V usage is TRBV18 and J usage is TRBJ2-5, with D possibly matching TRBD1 (5 bases). The CDR3 sequence: CASSPQGRFQETQYF. The CDR3 nucleotides are TGTGCCAGCTCACCCCAGGGTCGTTTCCAAGAGACCCAGTACTTC. The whole variable domain, filled in from reference TRBV18 and TRBJ2-5, reads NAGVMQNPRHLVRRRGQEARLRCSPMKGHSHVYWYRQLPEEGLKFMVYLQKENIIDESGMPKERFSAEFPKEGPSILRIQQVVRGDSAAYFCASSPQGRFQETQYFGPGTRLLVL.